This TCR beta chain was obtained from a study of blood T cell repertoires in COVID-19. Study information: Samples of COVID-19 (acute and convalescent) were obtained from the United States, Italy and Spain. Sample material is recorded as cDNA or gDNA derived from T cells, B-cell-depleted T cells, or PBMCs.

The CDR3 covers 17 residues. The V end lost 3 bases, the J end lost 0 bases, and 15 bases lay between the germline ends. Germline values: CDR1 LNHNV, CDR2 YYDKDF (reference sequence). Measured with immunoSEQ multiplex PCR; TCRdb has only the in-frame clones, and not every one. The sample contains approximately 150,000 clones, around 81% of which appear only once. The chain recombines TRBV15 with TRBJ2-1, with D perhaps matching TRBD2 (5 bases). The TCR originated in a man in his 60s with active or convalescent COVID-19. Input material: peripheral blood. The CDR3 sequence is CATSRRVSGVSYNEQFF. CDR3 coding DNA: TGTGCCACCAGCAGGAGAGTAAGCGGTGTCTCCTACAATGAGCAGTTCTTC.